The 31 T cell receptor beta chains below were found in one sample sequenced in a study of cytomegalovirus exposure and HLA in healthy donors. The PCR had 60 Vbeta and 13 Jbeta primers. Generated by immunoSEQ multiplex PCR, the TCRdb table keeps only in-frame clones and is missing some. Found here are 100,000 to 150,000 clones, around 74% of them singletons; the top ten hold roughly 6%. What was sequenced was PBMCs. These receptors came from a woman aged 45 to 65 in good health and CMV-seropositive.

The chain uses TRBV5-4 and TRBJ2-1, with 9 bases matching TRBD1. After removal of 1 base from V and 4 bases from J, the junction contained 3 bases not matched to a gene. Germline V gives CDR1 SGHNT, CDR2 YYREEE (reference sequence). The CDR3 is 15 residues long. CDR3 sequence reads: CASSLLQGAYNEQFF. In nucleotides, the CDR3 is TGTGCCAGCAGCTTGCTACAGGGGGCTTACAATGAGCAGTTCTTC. Full variable domain (rest looked up from reference TRBV5-4 and TRBJ2-1): ETGVTQSPTHLIKTRGQQVTLRCSSQSGHNTVSWYQQALGQGPQFIFQYYREEENGRGNFPPRFSGLQFPNYSSELNVNALELDDSALYLCASSLLQGAYNEQFFGPGTRLTVL.

The chain combines TRBV2 with TRBJ2-3; tentative D call: TRBD1 (6 bases). Germline CDR1 SNHLY, CDR2 FYNNEI. Deletions cut 10 bases from V and 0 bases from J, with 17 bases between. The CDR3 loop spans 15 amino acids. CDR3 bases: TGTGCCACCCAATACGACAGGTATAGCACAGATACGCAGTATTTT. Amino acid sequence: CATQYDRYSTDTQYF.

Concerning this clone: The sample contains more than one DNA sequence encoding this CDR3. The gene calls are TRBV19 and TRBJ1-5, with unresolved D. This CDR3 is 12 amino acids long. V was trimmed by 6 bases and J by 4 bases, leaving 7 bases between them. Germline lookup yields CDR1 LNHDA and CDR2 SQIVND (reference sequence). The CDR3 loop reads CASRSGNQPQHF. CDR3 coding DNA: TGTGCCAGTAGATCGGGGAATCAGCCCCAGCATTTT.

The V gene is TRBV5-1, the J gene TRBJ2-2, with 8 positions matching TRBD1. The CDR3 has 16 residues. Germline V gene lookup returns CDR1 SGHRS and CDR2 YFSETQ. Losses at the gene ends were 0 bases for V and 6 bases for J; bases not matched to a gene: 7. The CDR3 nucleotides read TGCGCCAGCAGCTTGGACTCGGGGACAGGCGCCGGGGAGCTGTTTTTT. Amino acid sequence: CASSLDSGTGAGELFF.

This chain connects TRBV4-2 to TRBJ2-4; a weak D match, TRBD1 (7 bases). Germline assignment: CDR1 LGHNA and CDR2 YNFKEQ. V was cut by 1 base and J by 11 bases, with 12 bases left in between. CDR3 size: 13 residues. The CDR3 sequence: CASSQAGGSVQYF. The CDR3, as DNA: TGTGCCAGCAGCCAAGCAGGGGGGAGCGTTCAGTACTTC.

For the CDR3, the DNA is TGCGCCAGCAGCTTTGACTTAAGCTCCTACAATGAGCAGTTCTTC. Protein: CASSFDLSSYNEQFF. The rearrangement uses TRBV5-1 and TRBJ2-1; no reliable D call. Germline-derived CDR1 and CDR2 are SGHRS and YFSETQ. CDR3 length equals 15 residues. The ends were cut back, 2 bases at V and 0 bases at J, with 9 bases in the middle. Variable domain in full (rest from reference TRBV5-1 and TRBJ2-1): KAGVTQTPRYLIKTRGQQVTLSCSPISGHRSVSWYQQTPGQGLQFLFEYFSETQRNKGNFPGRFSGRQFSNSRSEMNVSTLELGDSALYLCASSFDLSSYNEQFFGPGTRLTVL.

The V gene is TRBV5-4, the J gene TRBJ1-6; D is possibly TRBD1 (6 bases). Germline V gene lookup returns CDR1 SGHNT and CDR2 YYREEE (reference sequence). CDR3 length equals 17 residues. V dropped 2 bases and J dropped 7 bases, with 19 bases sitting between them. The CDR3 is CASSFTAGVGRNSPLHF. The CDR3, as DNA: TGTGCCAGCAGCTTCACGGCAGGGGTGGGCAGGAATTCACCCCTCCACTTT.

The chain is built from TRBV5-5 and TRBJ1-2, with D perhaps TRBD1 (5 bases). The length of the CDR3 is 17 residues. Germline CDR1 is SGHKS and CDR2 is YYEKEE (reference sequence). The V and J ends lost 4 bases and 8 bases respectively, with 27 bases between them. The CDR3 nucleotides read TGTGCCAGCAGCATCACCGGGACTCCTGCCGCCCCAGGGGGCTACACCTTC. Amino acid sequence: CASSITGTPAAPGGYTF.

The gene calls are TRBV6-5 and TRBJ2-5; D uncertain. The germline gives CDR1 MNHEY, CDR2 SVGAGI. The germline V and J ends were trimmed by 5 bases and 5 bases, with 9 bases remaining between them. The CDR3 consists of 12 residues. Here the CDR3 DNA reads TGTGCCAGCAGTAGAGAAATGGAGACCCAGTACTTC. It encodes CASSREMETQYF.

This chain uses TRBV7-2 with TRBJ2-4; 11 positions agree with TRBD2. Unmatched junction bases numbered 9, after V lost 4 bases and J lost 4 bases. CDR1 is SGHTA and CDR2 is FQGNSA in the germline V gene. The CDR3 spans 17 residues. The CDR3 bases are TGTGCCAGCAGCTCGGGACTAGCGGTTGGGGGGAAAAACATTCAGTACTTC. It is translated as CASSSGLAVGGKNIQYF.

This clone was recorded a few times. Other DNA sequences in the sample encode the same CDR3. The chain recombines TRBV5-1 with TRBJ2-6; TRBD1 is a possible D gene (6 bases). The V and J ends lost 5 bases and 2 bases respectively, with 11 bases between them. The CDR3 covers 15 residues. Germline loops: CDR1 SGHRS, CDR2 YFSETQ. As DNA, the CDR3 is TGCGCCAGCAGTTACCGGACAGCTGGGGCCAACGTCCTGACTTTC. This gives the protein CASSYRTAGANVLTF.

The rearrangement uses TRBV5-4 and TRBJ2-1; TRBD2 matches 8 bases. V lost 6 bases, J lost 0 bases, and 8 bases stayed unmatched. Germline V gene sequence: CDR1 SGHNT, CDR2 YYREEE (reference sequence). The CDR3 consists of 16 residues. This CDR3 is CASNGGGQSSYNEQFF. The CDR3 DNA follows: TGTGCCAGCAATGGCGGGGGGCAGAGCTCCTACAATGAGCAGTTCTTC.

The CDR3 spells CASTSRGAGSTDTQYF. The CDR3 nucleotides read TGTGCCAGCACGTCCAGGGGGGCTGGAAGCACAGATACGCAGTATTTT. The V call is TRBV25-1, the J call TRBJ2-3; tentative D call: TRBD1 (7 bases). V lost 7 bases and J 0 bases, leaving 17 bases between the germline ends. CDR1 and CDR2 from the germline V gene are MGHDK and SYGVNS. This CDR3 contains 16 residues.

The chain recombines TRBV15 with TRBJ1-1; D not resolved. CDR3 length: 14 amino acids. CDR1 is LNHNV and CDR2 is YYDKDF in the germline V gene (reference sequence). The ends were cut back, 4 bases at V and 4 bases at J, with 13 bases in the middle. The CDR3 here is CATSTKSMSTEAFF. The DNA for the CDR3 is TGTGCCACCAGCACCAAGTCTATGAGCACTGAAGCTTTCTTT. Looking up the rest from reference TRBV15 and TRBJ1-1 gives the full variable domain: DAMVIQNPRYQVTQFGKPVTLSCSQTLNHNVMYWYQQKSSQAPKLLFHYYDKDFNNEADTPDNFQSRRPNTSFCFLDIRSPGLGDTAMYLCATSTKSMSTEAFFGQGTRLTVV.

This rearrangement joins TRBV7-9 to TRBJ1-6; the match to TRBD1 covers 7 bases. This CDR3 contains 18 residues. V lost 2 bases, J lost 6 bases, and 13 bases stayed unmatched. Germline CDR1 SEHNR, CDR2 FQNEAQ (reference sequence). Here the CDR3 DNA reads TGTGCCAGCAGCTTAAAAGACCCGGGACAGCGGACTAATTCACCCCTCCACTTT. Translating it yields CASSLKDPGQRTNSPLHF.

The chain uses TRBV6-5 and TRBJ2-5, with 8 nucleotides matching TRBD2. Germline loops: CDR1 MNHEY, CDR2 SVGAGI. This CDR3 is built from 15 residues. V was clipped by 3 bases and J by 9 bases; unmatched bases: 12. The CDR3 reads CASSYGRTSLRAQYF. The CDR3 DNA is TGTGCCAGCAGTTATGGCCGGACTAGCCTCCGGGCCCAGTACTTC.

The CDR3, as DNA: TGCGCCAGCAATTATTCTCCGGGACAGGGTTATTCATGGACAGATACGCAGTATTTT. It encodes CASNYSPGQGYSWTDTQYF. The chain is built from TRBV10-1 and TRBJ2-3, with 9 positions matching TRBD1. The germline CDR1 and CDR2 sequences are WNHNN and SYGVQD (reference sequence). The trim removed 7 bases at V and 3 bases at J, leaving 20 bases unmatched. The CDR3 is made up of 19 amino acids.

V and J are TRBV4-3 and TRBJ1-1, with D possibly TRBD1 on 6 matching bases. The CDR3 loop spans 14 amino acids. The V end was cut by 2 bases, the J end by 8 bases, with 15 bases between. Germline V gene lookup returns CDR1 LGHNA and CDR2 YSLEER. CDR3 sequence reads: CASSQRNRASEAFF. The CDR3 nucleotides are TGCGCCAGCAGCCAACGCAACAGGGCCTCCGAAGCTTTCTTT.

The rearrangement joins TRBV7-2 to TRBJ2-3; 10 bases are a match to TRBD1. This CDR3 region has 15 residues. The V gene end was trimmed by 3 bases and the J gene end by 6 bases; junction bases not matched to a gene: 6. Per germline, CDR1 SGHTA and CDR2 FQGNSA. CDR3 protein: CASSFGGTGADTQYF. The DNA of the CDR3 is TGTGCCAGCAGCTTCGGGGGGACAGGGGCGGATACGCAGTATTTT.

The CDR3 is CASSPSGGGTEAFF. Written as DNA, the CDR3 is TGTGCCAGCTCACCATCGGGAGGGGGCACTGAAGCTTTCTTT. The chain joins TRBV18 to TRBJ1-1, with TRBD1 as a possible D gene (6 bases). With 2 bases removed from V and 4 bases from J, the gap between germline ends came to 11 bases. Germline V CDR1 and CDR2: KGHSH, LQKENI. CDR3 length: 14 residues.

The rearrangement uses TRBV5-4 and TRBJ2-3; possible D gene TRBD2, 5 bases. The CDR3 is 14 amino acids. Trimming removed 6 bases from V and 0 bases from J, with 11 bases in between. Germline V gene lookup returns CDR1 SGHNT and CDR2 YYREEE (reference sequence). The DNA for the CDR3 is TGTGCCAGCATGAGGGAGTTTAGCACAGATACGCAGTATTTT. Encoded protein: CASMREFSTDTQYF.

CDR3 coding DNA: TGTGCCAGCTCACCTCCGGACATTAAACCCTACGAGCAGTACTTC. It encodes CASSPPDIKPYEQYF. The J gene is TRBJ2-7, the V gene TRBV18; a possible D gene is TRBD1 (5 bases). Germline values: CDR1 KGHSH, CDR2 LQKENI. The CDR3 sequence is 15 residues long. Trimming took 3 bases from V and 2 from J, leaving 14 bases between them.

This rearrangement joins TRBV5-4 to TRBJ1-4; D is perhaps TRBD1 (5 bases). Deletions cut 4 bases from V and 7 bases from J, with 17 bases between. Germline loops: CDR1 SGHNT, CDR2 YYREEE (reference sequence). CDR3 size: 15 residues. The CDR3 region has the DNA TGTGCCAGCAGCCCGCCCGGGGGAGGCGGTGAAAAACTGTTTTTT. Encoded protein: CASSPPGGGGEKLFF. Complete variable domain (other parts from reference TRBV5-4 and TRBJ1-4): ETGVTQSPTHLIKTRGQQVTLRCSSQSGHNTVSWYQQALGQGPQFIFQYYREEENGRGNFPPRFSGLQFPNYSSELNVNALELDDSALYLCASSPPGGGGEKLFFGSGTQLSVL.

Note on this clone: One junction end disagrees with the germline gene, perhaps due to a read error. The chain carries TRBV7-7 and TRBJ2-7, with D unresolved. The CDR3 length is 11 residues. Germline CDR1 and CDR2: SSHAT and FNYEAQ (reference sequence). The CDR3: CASSCSYEQYF. The CDR3, as DNA: TGTGCTAGCAGCTGTTCGTACGAGCAGTACTTC.

The rearrangement links TRBV2 to TRBJ1-2, with D perhaps matching TRBD1 (5 bases). V lost 6 bases, J lost 2 bases, and 10 bases lay in between. The CDR3 spans 13 residues. Germline V gene data show CDR1 as SNHLY and CDR2 as FYNNEI. The CDR3 here is CASRGGLNYGYTF. The CDR3 coding sequence is TGTGCCAGCAGGGGGGGACTGAACTATGGCTACACCTTC.

CDR3 coding DNA: TGTGCCAGCAGCAACCAGGACAGGGGGAATCAGCCCCAGCATTTT. It translates to CASSNQDRGNQPQHF. The chain couples TRBV7-8 to TRBJ1-5, with 10 bases identical to TRBD1. The V gene's germline CDR1 is SGHVS and CDR2 FQNEAQ. The CDR3 is 15 amino acids. V trimming: 5 bases; J trimming: 4 bases; junction bases outside the gene matches: 5.

The rearrangement uses TRBV6-5 and TRBJ2-5; TRBD2 might be the D (6 bases). From germline, CDR1 is MNHEY and CDR2 SVGAGI. The V end lost 3 bases, the J end lost 4 bases, and 12 bases lay between the germline ends. The CDR3 length is 14 residues. CDR3 in DNA: TGTGCCAGCAGTTATCCGGGACTGGGAGAGACCCAGTACTTC. Its translation is CASSYPGLGETQYF.

The rearrangement links TRBV7-9 to TRBJ2-5; 8 positions match TRBD2. Germline loops: CDR1 SEHNR, CDR2 FQNEAQ (reference sequence). V trimming: 8 bases; J trimming: 0 bases; junction bases outside the gene matches: 17. The CDR3 loop spans 18 amino acids. The CDR3: CASGTKVGGGPYQETQYF. DNA of the CDR3: TGTGCCAGCGGAACTAAAGTAGGCGGGGGGCCCTACCAAGAGACCCAGTACTTC.

The chain links TRBV19 to TRBJ2-1; TRBD2 agrees at 10 bases. V lost 3 bases, J lost 0 bases, and 11 bases stayed unmatched. The length of the CDR3 is 19 residues. The germline CDR1 and CDR2 sequences are LNHDA and SQIVND (reference sequence). CDR3 sequence (DNA): TGTGCCAGTAGTATCTCTAGCGGGGGCCCTTCCAGCTCCTACAATGAGCAGTTCTTC. As protein: CASSISSGGPSSSYNEQFF.

Only a few counts were recorded for this clone. This chain connects TRBV2 to TRBJ2-5; tentative D call: TRBD2 (6 bases). Germline V gene data show CDR1 as SNHLY and CDR2 as FYNNEI. CDR3 length: 13 residues. Trimming removed 11 bases from V and 3 bases from J, with 16 bases in between. CDR3 region: CAGNRESEETQYF. CDR3 nucleotide sequence: TGTGCCGGCAACCGGGAGAGCGAAGAGACCCAGTACTTC.

The chain carries TRBV4-3 and TRBJ1-2; possibly TRBD1 for D (5 bases). CDR1 is LGHNA, CDR2 YSLEER, per germline. Trimming shortened V by 3 bases and J by 4 bases, and 15 bases separated the two germline ends. The CDR3 is 15 residues long. For the CDR3, the DNA is TGCGCCAGCAGCCAGGGGGAGGGTTTTGTCTATGGCTACACCTTC. It specifies CASSQGEGFVYGYTF.